This TCR beta chain was obtained from a study of cytomegalovirus exposure and HLA in healthy donors. Use of 60 Vbeta and 13 Jbeta primers characterized the PCR. Sequencing was performed with immunoSEQ multiplex PCR; in TCRdb, only in-frame clones are kept and a portion is missing. The data contain fewer than 120,000 clones, approximately 86% of them singletons. The CDR3 sequence is 15 residues long. Trimming removed 6 bases from V and 4 bases from J, with 18 bases in between. Germline assignment: CDR1 MNHEY and CDR2 SVGAGI. This chain joins TRBV6-5 and TRBJ2-5, with a weak D call TRBD2 (5 bases). This receptor was identified in a man aged 35 to 55 in good health and CMV-seronegative. Sequencing used PBMCs. The CDR3 loop is CASSPGRGFGETQYF. CDR3 DNA sequence: TGTGCCAGCAGCCCCGGACGGGGATTCGGAGAGACCCAGTACTTC.